These 25 T cell receptor beta chains share one sample of origin, sequenced in a study of blood T cell repertoires in COVID-19. Here immunoSEQ multiplex PCR was the method, and the copy in TCRdb shows in-frame clones only, minus some. Among over 200,000 clones listed, around 88% were seen once. The sample was PBMCs or T cells enriched from blood (not recorded which). Receptors were obtained from a woman aged 40 to 49 with acute COVID-19.

The rearrangement joins TRBV12-5 to TRBJ1-1; TRBD1 might be the D (5 bases). CDR3 size: 14 residues. CDR1 is LGHNT and CDR2 is FRNRAP in the germline V gene. Trimming pared 1 base from V and 0 bases from J, leaving 6 bases between. CDR3 sequence reads: CASGLGGMNTEAFF. CDR3 nucleotide sequence: TGTGCTAGTGGTTTGGGGGGCATGAACACTGAAGCTTTCTTT.

The chain couples TRBV24-1 to TRBJ2-1, with 7 nucleotides matching TRBD2. J was trimmed by 6 bases and V by 1 base; bases with no gene match: 8. CDR1 and CDR2 from the germline V gene are KGHDR and SFDVKD. The CDR3 length is 16 residues. DNA of the CDR3: TGTGCCACCAGTGATTTCTCGGGGGAGGGCCGCAATGAGCAGTTCTTC. Amino acid sequence: CATSDFSGEGRNEQFF.

J is TRBJ1-1 and V is TRBV2; D uncertain. V was shortened by 4 bases and J by 2 bases, with 5 bases between the two germline ends. CDR3 size: 12 residues. Germline V gene lookup returns CDR1 SNHLY and CDR2 FYNNEI. CDR3 in amino acids: CASSAINTEAFF. As DNA, the CDR3 is TGTGCCAGCAGTGCCATTAACACTGAAGCTTTCTTT.

The rearrangement uses TRBV19 and TRBJ2-2, with 12 positions matching TRBD1. V shed 5 bases and J 10 bases; nucleotides not matched to a gene: 8. CDR3 size: 15 residues. CDR1 and CDR2 (germline): LNHDA, SQIVND (reference sequence). The CDR3 DNA sequence: TGTGCCAGTAGTTTGGGACAGGGGGCGAAGATGGAGCTGTTTTTT. As protein: CASSLGQGAKMELFF.

The chain carries TRBV30 and TRBJ1-4, with unresolved D. CDR3 length: 13 amino acids. Germline CDR1 GTSNPN, CDR2 SVGIG (reference sequence). V lost 1 base and J 8 bases, leaving 11 bases between the germline ends. The CDR3 DNA follows: TGTGCCTGGAGTGCCCTCGGAGAAGAAAAACTGTTTTTT. It specifies CAWSALGEEKLFF. Supplemented by reference TRBV30 and TRBJ1-4, the full variable domain reads SQTIHQWPATLVQPVGSPLSLECTVEGTSNPNLYWYRQAAGRGLQLLFYSVGIGQISSEVPQNLSASRPQDRQFILSSKKLLLSDSGFYLCAWSALGEEKLFFGSGTQLSVL.

Remarks on this clone: An end of the junction does not agree with germline; a read error may underlie this. The chain recombines TRBV10-2 with TRBJ1-1, with TRBD1 as a possible D gene (6 bases). Germline V gene sequence: CDR1 WSHSY, CDR2 SAAADI. The CDR3 has 12 residues. The CDR3 sequence: CASSEAGVEVLF. For the CDR3, the DNA is TGCGCCAGCAGCGAAGCAGGGGTGGAAGTTCTCTTT.

This chain uses TRBV30 with TRBJ2-7; 7 bases align to TRBD2. CDR1 is GTSNPN, CDR2 SVGIG, per germline (reference sequence). CDR3 size: 16 residues. V gave up 8 bases and J gave up 0 bases; unmatched junction bases: 16. CDR3 sequence (DNA): TGTGCCAGTACAGGAGGCGCGGGGGTACCCTCCTACGAGCAGTACTTC. Amino acid sequence: CASTGGAGVPSYEQYF.

This clone is a singleton in its sample. The rearrangement links TRBV25-1 to TRBJ2-7; D gene unclear. V was shortened by 2 bases and J by 7 bases, with 9 bases between the two germline ends. There are 12 residues in the CDR3. Germline-derived CDR1 and CDR2 are MGHDK and SYGVNS. The CDR3 spells CASSEVFGEQYF. The CDR3 region has the DNA TGTGCCAGCAGTGAAGTCTTCGGGGAGCAGTACTTC.

As for this clone: Other DNA sequences in the same sample also yield this CDR3. This chain uses TRBV7-2 with TRBJ1-2; the match to TRBD1 covers 7 bases. This CDR3 spans 12 amino acids. Germline CDR1 and CDR2: SGHTA and FQGNSA. V trimming: 4 bases; J trimming: 7 bases; junction bases outside the gene matches: 3. CDR3 sequence: CASSSNRGGYTF. The CDR3 DNA reads as TGTGCCAGCAGCTCAAACAGGGGTGGCTACACCTTC.

In DNA form, the CDR3 reads TGTGCCAGCAGTTACCTAGCGGGGGGGCCCGGAGAGACCCAGTACTTC. Translating gives CASSYLAGGPGETQYF. This chain uses TRBV6-5 with TRBJ2-5, with 12 nucleotides matching TRBD2. The junction had 5 bases not matched to a gene; V was cut back by 2 bases and J by 4 bases. This CDR3 comprises 16 residues. Germline CDR1 MNHEY, CDR2 SVGAGI.

This sequence joins TRBV11-2 and TRBJ2-3; TRBD2 matches at 7 bases. Germline V gene data show CDR1 as SGHAT and CDR2 as FQNNGV. This CDR3 spans 13 amino acids. The J segment lost 8 bases and the V segment lost 7 bases, leaving 9 bases of the junction unmatched. CDR3 bases: TGTGCCAGCACCTCCCGGGGCGGGAGTACGCAGTATTTT. Protein sequence: CASTSRGGSTQYF.

The chain recombines TRBV7-2 with TRBJ2-7, with D possibly matching TRBD1 (7 bases). The CDR3 loop spans 14 amino acids. V lost 5 bases and J lost 3, with 14 bases in between. CDR1 and CDR2 from the germline V gene are SGHTA and FQGNSA. The CDR3 loop reads CASSARQGGYEQYV. In DNA, the CDR3 is TGTGCCAGCAGCGCCCGACAGGGAGGCTACGAGCAGTACGTC.

The gene calls are TRBV11-2 and TRBJ1-6; 11 nucleotides agree with TRBD1. CDR1 and CDR2 (germline): SGHAT, FQNNGV. V gave up 1 base and J gave up 10 bases; unmatched junction bases: 3. CDR3 length: 15 amino acids. Written as DNA, the CDR3 is TGTGCCAGCAGCTTAGGGGACAGGGGGGAGTCACCCCTCCACTTT. Translated: CASSLGDRGESPLHF.

The V and J genes are TRBV2 and TRBJ2-7; D perhaps matches TRBD1 (7 bases). Germline V gene lookup returns CDR1 SNHLY and CDR2 FYNNEI. With 8 bases removed from V and 2 bases from J, the gap between germline ends came to 13 bases. The CDR3 extends over 13 amino acids. The CDR3 region is CASRGTAAYEQYV. DNA for the CDR3: TGTGCCAGCCGGGGGACAGCTGCCTACGAGCAGTACGTC.

Only one count was recorded for this clone. The chain uses TRBV19 and TRBJ1-1, with D unclear. V lost 10 bases and J 2 bases, leaving 14 bases between the germline ends. CDR1 and CDR2 from the germline V gene are LNHDA and SQIVND (reference sequence). The CDR3 is made up of 13 amino acids. CDR3 amino acids: CATRITGNTEAFF. The CDR3 nucleotides read TGTGCCACTCGTATTACGGGAAACACTGAAGCTTTCTTT.

V gene TRBV5-1 combines with J gene TRBJ2-7; possibly TRBD1 for D (5 bases). CDR1 is SGHRS, CDR2 YFSETQ, per germline. There are 13 residues in the CDR3. V lost 1 base and J 2 bases, leaving 7 bases between the germline ends. DNA for the CDR3: TGCGCCAGCAGCTTGAAAGGGGCCTACGAGCAGTACTTC. It codes for CASSLKGAYEQYF.

This rearrangement joins TRBV25-1 to TRBJ1-2, with D perhaps matching TRBD1 (5 bases). This CDR3 comprises 12 residues. The germline V and J ends were trimmed by 1 base and 7 bases, with 7 bases remaining between them. CDR1 is MGHDK, CDR2 SYGVNS, per germline. The CDR3 protein is CASSEWQGGYTF. CDR3 bases: TGTGCCAGCAGTGAATGGCAGGGTGGCTACACCTTC.

The chain combines TRBV5-8 with TRBJ2-1; D is unclear. Germline loops: CDR1 SGHTS, CDR2 YDEGEE. The CDR3 length is 15 residues. Trimming pared 4 bases from V and 0 bases from J, leaving 11 bases between. CDR3 coding DNA: TGTGCCAGCAGCCATAGCAAGCTCTCCTACAATGAGCAGTTCTTC. Its translation is CASSHSKLSYNEQFF.

This chain connects TRBV5-1 to TRBJ2-2; 12 bases align to TRBD2. Germline loops: CDR1 SGHRS, CDR2 YFSETQ. V shed 3 bases and J 0 bases; nucleotides not matched to a gene: 6. The CDR3 has 18 residues. Here the CDR3 reads CASSSGLAGKANTGELFF. Here the CDR3 DNA reads TGCGCCAGCAGCTCAGGACTAGCGGGGAAAGCGAACACCGGGGAGCTGTTTTTT.

The CDR3 reads CAISEQSAGGRTDTQYF. CDR3 DNA sequence: TGTGCCATCAGTGAGCAAAGTGCGGGGGGGAGAACAGATACGCAGTATTTT. J is TRBJ2-3 and V is TRBV10-3, with 9 positions matching TRBD2. The CDR3 has 17 residues. Germline V gene data show CDR1 as ENHRY and CDR2 as SYGVKD. V shed 2 bases, J shed 3 bases, and the junction held 9 bases outside the gene matches.

This clone appeared a single time. The chain joins TRBV7-2 to TRBJ1-2; 7 bases map to TRBD1. Germline trimming cut 6 bases from V and 8 bases from J; bases unmatched to any gene: 15. Germline assignment: CDR1 SGHTA and CDR2 FQGNSA. The CDR3 contains 15 residues. Here the CDR3 reads CASSYITGALKGYTF. The CDR3 DNA follows: TGTGCCAGCAGTTACATTACAGGGGCTCTAAAGGGCTACACCTTC.

CDR3 loop: CASSFGQYHTEAFF. In DNA, the CDR3 is TGTGCCAGCAGTTTTGGACAGTACCACACTGAAGCTTTCTTT. The chain joins TRBV27 to TRBJ1-1, with TRBD1 as a possible D gene (6 bases). Germline V gene data show CDR1 as MNHEY and CDR2 as SMNVEV (reference sequence). The length of the CDR3 is 14 residues. V lost 3 bases and J lost 3, with 11 bases in between.

The chain links TRBV5-1 to TRBJ2-6, with a tentative D call TRBD1 (5 bases). The CDR3 covers 17 residues. The V gene's germline CDR1 is SGHRS and CDR2 YFSETQ. The germline V and J ends were trimmed by 0 bases and 4 bases, with 14 bases remaining between them. The chain's CDR3 is CASSLEGDLGGANVLTF. CDR3 sequence (DNA): TGCGCCAGCAGCTTGGAAGGGGATCTAGGAGGGGCCAACGTCCTGACTTTC.

J is TRBJ1-3 and V is TRBV5-1; 9 bases match TRBD1. Trimming at V came to 0 bases and at J to 2 bases, leaving 0 bases not matched to a gene. CDR3 length: 15 amino acids. The V gene's germline CDR1 is SGHRS and CDR2 YFSETQ. The CDR3 DNA is TGCGCCAGCAGCTTGGGGGACAGGGCTGGAAACACCATATATTTT. Its translation: CASSLGDRAGNTIYF.

The chain uses TRBV7-8 and TRBJ2-1, with a possible D match to TRBD1 (8 bases). V was shortened by 5 bases and J by 0 bases, with 14 bases between the two germline ends. Germline loops: CDR1 SGHVS, CDR2 FQNEAQ. CDR3 length: 16 amino acids. The CDR3 loop is CASSLQGGSSYNEQFF. In DNA, the CDR3 is TGTGCCAGCAGCCTACAGGGGGGGAGCTCCTACAATGAGCAGTTCTTC. The full variable domain, with the rest looked up from reference TRBV7-8 and TRBJ2-1, is GAGVSQSPRYKVAKRGQDVALRCDPISGHVSLFWYQQALGQGPEFLTYFQNEAQLDKSGLPSDRFFAERPEGSVSTLKIQRTQQEDSAVYLCASSLQGGSSYNEQFFGPGTRLTVL.